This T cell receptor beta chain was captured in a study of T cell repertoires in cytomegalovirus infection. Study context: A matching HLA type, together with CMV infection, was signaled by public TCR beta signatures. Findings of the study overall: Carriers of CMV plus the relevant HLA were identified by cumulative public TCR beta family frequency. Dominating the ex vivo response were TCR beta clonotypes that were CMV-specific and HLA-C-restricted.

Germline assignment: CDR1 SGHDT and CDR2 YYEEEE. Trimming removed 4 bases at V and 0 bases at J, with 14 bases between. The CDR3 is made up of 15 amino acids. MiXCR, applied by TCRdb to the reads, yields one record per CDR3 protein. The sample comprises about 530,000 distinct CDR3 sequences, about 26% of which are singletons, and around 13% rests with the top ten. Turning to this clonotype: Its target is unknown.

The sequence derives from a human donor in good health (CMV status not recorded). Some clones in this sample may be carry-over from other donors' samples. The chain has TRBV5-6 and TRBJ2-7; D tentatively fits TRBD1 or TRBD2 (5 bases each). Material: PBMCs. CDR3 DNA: TGTGCCAGCAGCGGGGGTTGGACGAGCTCCTACGAGCAGTACGTC. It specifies CASSGGWTSSYEQYV.